This T cell receptor (beta chain) was obtained from a study of blood T cell repertoires in COVID-19. Across the study: Donors in the United States, Italy and Spain gave samples during acute or convalescent COVID-19. PBMCs, B-cell-depleted T cells, or T cells provided the cDNA or gDNA that made up the material.

In the original processing: Estimates of nucleated cell counts were drawn from the amplification of reference gene primers. The table came from immunoSEQ multiplex PCR; TCRdb's copy has only in-frame clones and leaves some out. V and J calls and clone size follow that table, whereas D and trimming were derived from the DNA. The sample includes approximately 150,000 clones, roughly 80% of them seen just once. The sequence was collected from a man aged 65 to 79 with acute or convalescent COVID-19. Sequencing used peripheral blood.

The CDR3 protein is CASSLTGGPRNNEKLFF. In nucleotides, the CDR3 is TGTGCCAGCAGCTTGACAGGCGGCCCCCGGAATAATGAAAAACTGTTTTTT. The chain links TRBV7-2 to TRBJ1-4; a possible D gene is TRBD1 (6 bases). The CDR3 is 17 amino acids. V was cut by 3 bases and J by 4 bases, with 18 bases left in between. The germline V gene has CDR1 SGHTA and CDR2 FQGNSA.